This passage covers 10 T cell receptor beta chains from one sample sequenced in a study of T cell repertoires in ileal Crohn's disease. Sequencing used immunoSEQ multiplex PCR; TCRdb keeps in-frame clones, though not all of them. The sample consists of fewer than 10,000 clones, around 80% of them appearing once. Sequences were obtained from ileal tissue. The receptors stem from an adult with Crohn's disease.

The V gene is TRBV2, the J gene TRBJ1-2; no firm D call. Germline CDR1 is SNHLY and CDR2 is FYNNEI. V shed 2 bases and J shed 0 bases, with 7 bases lying between them. There are 14 residues in the CDR3. The chain's CDR3 is CASSESRTNYGYTF. The CDR3 nucleotides read TGTGCCAGCAGTGAATCCAGGACTAACTATGGCTACACCTTC.

This sequence joins TRBV27 and TRBJ2-2, with D hard to call. The CDR3 covers 16 residues. V gave up 1 base and J gave up 1 base, with 10 bases separating them. The germline V gene has CDR1 MNHEY and CDR2 SMNVEV (reference sequence). The CDR3: CASSLYGRLNTGELFF. The DNA for the CDR3 is TGTGCCAGCAGTTTATATGGCAGGCTGAACACCGGGGAGCTGTTTTTT.

The genes are TRBV6-5 and TRBJ2-3, with TRBD2 identical over 10 bases. The V gene's germline CDR1 is MNHEY and CDR2 SVGAGI. This CDR3 region has 14 residues. Losses at the gene ends were 7 bases for V and 6 bases for J; bases not matched to a gene: 7. CDR3 DNA sequence: TGTGCCAGCAAACTGAGCGGGGGGGCCGATACGCAGTATTTT. Its protein is CASKLSGGADTQYF.

The J gene is TRBJ1-2, the V gene TRBV7-2; D perhaps matches TRBD1 (6 bases). Germline loops: CDR1 SGHTA, CDR2 FQGNSA. The length of the CDR3 is 14 residues. V was cut by 0 bases and J by 6 bases, with 11 bases left in between. The CDR3, as DNA: TGTGCCAGCAGCTTAGCGTCAGGGGACCATGGCTACACCTTC. Protein: CASSLASGDHGYTF.

This clone has just a few counts. The sample carries other DNA sequences with the same CDR3. V is TRBV18 and J is TRBJ1-2; D is possibly TRBD1 (5 bases). V was clipped by 0 bases and J by 4 bases, with 9 bases between them. CDR1 and CDR2 (germline): KGHSH, LQKENI. CDR3 size: 14 residues. The CDR3 loop is CASSPPTESYGYTF. DNA of the CDR3: TGTGCCAGCTCACCACCGACAGAGTCCTATGGCTACACCTTC. Full variable domain (remainder filled in from reference TRBV18 and TRBJ1-2): NAGVMQNPRHLVRRRGQEARLRCSPMKGHSHVYWYRQLPEEGLKFMVYLQKENIIDESGMPKERFSAEFPKEGPSILRIQQVVRGDSAAYFCASSPPTESYGYTFGSGTRLTVV.

The genes are TRBV19 and TRBJ2-7; 7 nucleotides agree with TRBD1. The CDR3 sequence is 16 residues long. After removal of 2 bases from V and 3 bases from J, the junction contained 10 bases not matched to a gene. Germline V gene data show CDR1 as LNHDA and CDR2 as SQIVND (reference sequence). The CDR3 here is CASSISGTAAYYEQYF. The CDR3, as DNA: TGTGCCAGTAGTATATCCGGGACAGCCGCCTACTACGAGCAGTACTTC.

As regards this clone: No DNA is shown, since the ends of the CDR3 on it are uncertain; the CDR3 is the one TCRdb lists. J is TRBJ2-7 and V is TRBV12-2; the listed D gene, TRBD2, was not tested against the DNA. TRBV12-2 is a pseudogene locus. Termini included, the CDR3 measures 19 amino acids. The CDR3 spells CASRLPVGAGIIKAYEQYF.

The sample holds a few counts of this clone. This chain joins TRBV6-1 and TRBJ2-6; weak D call: TRBD1 (6 bases). Germline lookup yields CDR1 MNHNS and CDR2 SASEGT. The length of the CDR3 is 15 residues. V was clipped by 4 bases and J by 4 bases, with 11 bases between them. The chain's CDR3 is CASSVEGTGANVLTF. The CDR3 coding sequence is TGTGCCAGCAGTGTAGAGGGGACAGGGGCCAACGTCCTGACTTTC.

The chain combines TRBV6-5 with TRBJ2-3, with TRBD1 matching 9 bases. CDR1 is MNHEY, CDR2 SVGAGI, per germline. Trimming removed 2 bases from V and 6 bases from J; junction bases left unmatched: 6. There are 15 residues in the CDR3. CDR3 DNA sequence: TGTGCCAGCAGTTACGGCACAGGGGGCCGGGATACGCAGTATTTT. It specifies CASSYGTGGRDTQYF.

This clone was recorded a few times. This chain links TRBV27 with TRBJ1-6; D is uncertain. CDR1 is MNHEY and CDR2 is SMNVEV in the germline V gene (reference sequence). The CDR3 consists of 12 residues. Deletions cut 5 bases from V and 7 bases from J, with 6 bases between. The CDR3 DNA reads as TGTGCCAGCAGTAGGGAGAATTCACCCCTCCACTTT. Protein sequence: CASSRENSPLHF.